The 27 T cell receptor beta chains presented below share a single source sample, sequenced in a study of human T cells and chemical hapten exposure. Time point meaning: patch test 3, about 24 weeks after DPC sensitization. Indicated treatment: therapeutic diphenylcyclopropenone sensitization with weekly scalp DPC. Using its own MiXCR run on the RACE reads, TCRdb lists one record per CDR3 protein. The sample includes some 60,000 distinct CDR3 sequences, 9.5% to 15% of them seen just once. This specimen consisted of whole blood, obtained in connection with sensitization to the hapten diphenylcyclopropenone (DPC). These receptors were taken from a man aged 25-40 years with alopecia areata. Some clones in this sample may be carry-over from other donors' samples.

This clonotype showed up just a few times. The CDR3 bases are TGTGCCAGCAGTTTTGTCGGGAAGGGCGATGAAGCTTTCTTT. Amino acid sequence: CASSFVGKGDEAFF. V and J are TRBV28 and TRBJ1-1; no definite D call. Looked up from germline, CDR1 is MDHEN and CDR2 is SYDVKM. The CDR3 runs 14 residues. V gave up 3 bases and J gave up 7 bases, with 15 bases separating them.

The chain joins TRBV15 to TRBJ1-5; TRBD1 agrees at 7 bases. Per the germline V gene, CDR1 is LNHNV and CDR2 is YYDKDF (reference sequence). After removal of 1 base from V and 0 bases from J, the junction contained 6 bases not matched to a gene. The length of the CDR3 is 17 residues. CDR3 nucleotides: TGTGCCACCAGCAGAGCGGGGGACAGTCTTAGCAATCAGCCCCAGCATTTT. It encodes CATSRAGDSLSNQPQHF.

This clonotype was counted many times. This chain joins TRBV7-9 and TRBJ2-7; no clear D. V gave up 5 bases and J gave up 7 bases, with 21 bases separating them. The CDR3 spans 15 residues. Germline V lookup: CDR1 SEHNR, CDR2 FQNEAQ (reference sequence). The CDR3 spells CASSARLTESREQYF. The CDR3 DNA sequence: TGTGCCAGCAGCGCCAGATTGACGGAATCACGGGAGCAGTACTTC.

This chain uses TRBV6-6 with TRBJ2-7; D call uncertain. The germline V and J ends were trimmed by 6 bases and 1 base, with 7 bases remaining between them. The CDR3 consists of 12 residues. Germline V gene data show CDR1 as MNHNY and CDR2 as SVGAGI (reference sequence). CDR3 sequence: CASRSLSYEQYF. CDR3 sequence (DNA): TGTGCCAGCAGATCCCTATCCTACGAGCAGTACTTC.

The chain combines TRBV29-1 with TRBJ2-5; D is uncertain. The germline gives CDR1 SQVTM, CDR2 ANQGSEA. The V end lost 4 bases, the J end lost 7 bases, and 10 bases lay between the germline ends. This CDR3 contains 11 residues. This CDR3 reads CSVGRAGTQYF. In nucleotides, the CDR3 is TGCAGCGTTGGAAGGGCTGGGACCCAGTACTTC.

This clonotype occurred many times. This sequence joins TRBV19 and TRBJ2-2, with TRBD1 matching over 9 bases. The CDR3 totals 15 residues. Germline V lookup: CDR1 LNHDA, CDR2 SQIVND (reference sequence). J was trimmed by 6 bases and V by 4 bases; bases with no gene match: 6. DNA of the CDR3: TGTGCCAGTAGTACCAGGGACAGGGTCCCCGGGGAGCTGTTTTTT. Protein sequence: CASSTRDRVPGELFF.

The chain is built from TRBV7-8 and TRBJ1-1; no reliable D call. The CDR3 length is 12 residues. Germline V gene sequence: CDR1 SGHVS, CDR2 FQNEAQ. V lost 5 bases and J lost 5, with 9 bases in between. The DNA for the CDR3 is TGTGCCAGCAGCCGGACGGTTACTGAAGCTTTCTTT. The encoded protein is CASSRTVTEAFF. The full variable domain, its missing parts supplied by reference TRBV7-8 and TRBJ1-1, is GAGVSQSPRYKVAKRGQDVALRCDPISGHVSLFWYQQALGQGPEFLTYFQNEAQLDKSGLPSDRFFAERPEGSVSTLKIQRTQQEDSAVYLCASSRTVTEAFFGQGTRLTVV.

This clonotype was observed a handful of times. This chain connects TRBV4-3 to TRBJ2-2; D remains ambiguous. Trimming pared 1 base from V and 2 bases from J, leaving 8 bases between. The germline gives CDR1 LGHNA, CDR2 YSLEER. The CDR3 has 15 residues. Here the CDR3 reads CASSQGTVNTGELFF. The DNA for the CDR3 is TGCGCCAGCAGCCAAGGAACAGTAAACACCGGGGAGCTGTTTTTT.

The chain recombines TRBV20-1 with TRBJ1-2; possibly TRBD1 for D (5 bases). Germline V gene data show CDR1 as DFQATT and CDR2 as SNEGSKA (reference sequence). The V and J ends lost 0 bases and 5 bases respectively, with 16 bases between them. The CDR3 spans 15 residues. This chain's CDR3 is CSARDSRDASYGYTF. The CDR3 coding sequence is TGCAGTGCTAGAGACTCAAGGGACGCATCGTATGGCTACACCTTC.

This clonotype was seen a few times. The genes are TRBV7-9 and TRBJ2-7; no clear D gene. This CDR3 region has 11 residues. Germline V gene data show CDR1 as SEHNR and CDR2 as FQNEAQ (reference sequence). The V end was cut by 3 bases, the J end by 7 bases, with 7 bases between. Here the CDR3 DNA reads TGTGCCAGCAGCTTCTCTCAGGAGCAGTACTTC. Translating it yields CASSFSQEQYF.

The sample holds a few counts of this clonotype. The chain recombines TRBV28 with TRBJ2-2; no firm D call. Germline CDR1 reads MDHEN; CDR2 reads SYDVKM. The CDR3 consists of 14 residues. The germline V and J ends were trimmed by 7 bases and 1 base, with 10 bases remaining between them. CDR3 bases: TGTGCCAGCAAGGCAGGCGGGAACACCGGGGAGCTGTTTTTT. It codes for CASKAGGNTGELFF. Based on the CDR3 plus reference TRBV28 and TRBJ2-2, the full variable domain is DVKVTQSSRYLVKRTGEKVFLECVQDMDHENMFWYRQDPGLGLRLIYFSYDVKMKEKGDIPEGYSVSREKKERFSLILESASTNQTSMYLCASKAGGNTGELFFGEGSRLTVL.

This clonotype was counted many times. This chain connects TRBV27 to TRBJ2-7, with D unclear. The germline V gene has CDR1 MNHEY and CDR2 SMNVEV (reference sequence). This CDR3 is 14 amino acids long. The V gene lost 2 bases and the J gene lost 3 bases, with 11 bases spanning the gap. The CDR3 spells CASSLMAPIYEQYF. The CDR3 DNA reads as TGTGCCAGCAGTTTAATGGCGCCGATCTACGAGCAGTACTTC.

This chain uses TRBV7-3 with TRBJ1-1; tentatively, D is TRBD1 (5 bases). The CDR3 is 16 amino acids. Germline CDR1 and CDR2: SGHTA and FQGTGA. Trimming shortened V by 5 bases and J by 2 bases, and 18 bases separated the two germline ends. CDR3 amino acids: CASSQDTLVGNTEAFF. CDR3 DNA sequence: TGTGCCAGCAGCCAGGACACACTGGTGGGTAACACTGAAGCTTTCTTT. Complete variable domain (other parts from reference TRBV7-3 and TRBJ1-1): GAGVSQTPSNKVTEKGKYVELRCDPISGHTALYWYRQSLGQGPEFLIYFQGTGAADDSGLPNDRFFAVRPEGSVSTLKIQRTERGDSAVYLCASSQDTLVGNTEAFFGQGTRLTVV.

In its sample, this clonotype was seen many times. V gene TRBV20-1 combines with J gene TRBJ1-1; maybe TRBD1 (5 bases). The V gene lost 4 bases and the J gene lost 4 bases, with 19 bases spanning the gap. Germline assignment: CDR1 DFQATT and CDR2 SNEGSKA (reference sequence). The CDR3 covers 15 residues. CDR3 in DNA: TGCAGTGCTACCCCAATCGACAGAACGGTCACTGAAGCTTTCTTT. Amino acids: CSATPIDRTVTEAFF.

This clonotype has ten or more counts. This chain links TRBV29-1 with TRBJ1-3; TRBD1 matches 7 bases. Germline CDR1 SQVTM, CDR2 ANQGSEA. The CDR3 has 14 residues. The ends lost 0 bases at V and 2 bases at J; junction bases unmatched: 1. CDR3 sequence: CSVEDRGAGNTIYF. The CDR3, as DNA: TGCAGCGTTGAAGACAGGGGGGCTGGAAACACCATATATTTT.

The chain recombines TRBV7-9 with TRBJ1-5; no reliable D call. Germline CDR1 is SEHNR and CDR2 is FQNEAQ (reference sequence). The CDR3 runs 12 residues. V was trimmed by 5 bases and J by 3 bases, leaving 5 bases between them. This chain's CDR3 is CASSDTNQPQHF. CDR3 DNA sequence: TGTGCCAGCAGCGACACCAATCAGCCCCAGCATTTT.

The J gene is TRBJ1-6, the V gene TRBV11-2; TRBD1 might be the D (5 bases). The CDR3 has 15 residues. Germline V gives CDR1 SGHAT, CDR2 FQNNGV. V was trimmed by 2 bases and J by 8 bases, leaving 13 bases between them. This chain's CDR3 is CASSLNWGLDSPLHF. CDR3 nucleotides: TGTGCCAGCAGCTTAAACTGGGGGTTGGATTCACCCCTCCACTTT. Together with reference TRBV11-2 and TRBJ1-6, the CDR3 gives the full variable domain: EAGVAQSPRYKIIEKRQSVAFWCNPISGHATLYWYQQILGQGPKLLIQFQNNGVVDDSQLPKDRFSAERLKGVDSTLKIQPAKLEDSAVYLCASSLNWGLDSPLHFGNGTRLTVT.

This clonotype came up many times. The chain joins TRBV4-3 to TRBJ2-7, with D perhaps TRBD1 (5 bases). V was pared by 0 bases and J by 0 bases, with 12 bases between. Germline CDR1 is LGHNA and CDR2 is YSLEER. The CDR3 runs 16 residues. The CDR3: CASSQDLQGNSYEQYF. The DNA of the CDR3 is TGCGCCAGCAGCCAAGATTTGCAGGGTAACTCCTACGAGCAGTACTTC.

The chain combines TRBV29-1 with TRBJ1-2, with D unresolved. CDR1 SQVTM and CDR2 ANQGSEA come from the germline V gene. V lost 4 bases and J lost 5, with 11 bases in between. The CDR3 covers 12 residues. In DNA, the CDR3 is TGCAGCGTTGTACACAACTCTTATGGCTACACCTTC. Its protein product is CSVVHNSYGYTF.

V usage is TRBV6-1 and J usage is TRBJ2-3, with 12 bases matching TRBD2. V lost 2 bases and J lost 4; bases outside the gene matches: 1. The length of the CDR3 is 15 residues. Germline V gene data show CDR1 as MNHNS and CDR2 as SASEGT. CDR3 sequence (DNA): TGTGCCAGCAGTGAACTAGCGGGGGGGCCAGATACGCAGTATTTT. Its translation: CASSELAGGPDTQYF.

This clonotype was counted at least ten times. The rearrangement joins TRBV12-3 or TRBV12-4 to TRBJ2-1, with D unresolved. Between the trimmed V and J ends, which lost 5 bases and 0 bases, there was a span of 8 bases. CDR3 length equals 14 residues. CDR3 in amino acids: CASSELSSYNEQFF. The CDR3, as DNA: TGTGCCAGCAGTGAACTTAGCTCCTACAATGAGCAGTTCTTC.

The chain employs TRBV30 and TRBJ1-5, with 7 positions matching TRBD1. Germline CDR1 reads GTSNPN; CDR2 reads SVGIG (reference sequence). Trimming at V came to 1 base and at J to 4 bases, leaving 10 bases not matched to a gene. CDR3 length equals 16 residues. In DNA form, the CDR3 reads TGTGCCTGGAGTGCTCGACAGGGTTTCGAGAATCAGCCCCAGCATTTT. Translating it yields CAWSARQGFENQPQHF.

This clonotype was detected a few times. J is TRBJ2-2 and V is TRBV18, with D possibly TRBD1 on 6 matching bases. CDR3 size: 16 residues. CDR1 is KGHSH, CDR2 LQKENI, per germline. Between the trimmed V and J ends, which lost 2 bases and 5 bases, there was a span of 15 bases. CDR3 in DNA: TGTGCCAGCTCACCATACGGGCAGGGGAATACCGGGGAGCTGTTTTTT. This gives the protein CASSPYGQGNTGELFF.

This clonotype was seen a handful of times. This chain connects TRBV7-6 to TRBJ1-3, with D maybe TRBD1 (6 bases). Trimming removed 5 bases from V and 0 bases from J, with 11 bases in between. This CDR3 is 15 amino acids long. CDR1 is SGHVS, CDR2 FNYEAQ, per germline. In DNA, the CDR3 is TGTGCCAGCAGCCTAGGACAGAGCTCTGGAAACACCATATATTTT. The encoded protein is CASSLGQSSGNTIYF.

The chain uses TRBV4-2 and TRBJ2-3; a possible D gene is TRBD2 (6 bases). V was pared by 1 base and J by 2 bases, with 7 bases between. Germline CDR1 LGHNA, CDR2 YNFKEQ. The CDR3 has 14 amino acids. Written as DNA, the CDR3 is TGTGCCAGCAGCCAAGGCGGGATCACAGATACGCAGTATTTT. Translation: CASSQGGITDTQYF.

This clonotype was detected ten times or more. The chain recombines TRBV10-3 with TRBJ2-7; 10 nucleotides agree with TRBD1. This CDR3 region has 15 residues. The ends lost 4 bases at V and 7 bases at J; junction bases unmatched: 10. CDR1 and CDR2 (germline): ENHRY, SYGVKD. CDR3 DNA: TGTGCCATCAGTGCCCCGGGACAGGGGAAGGAGGAGCAGTACTTC. Translation gives CAISAPGQGKEEQYF.

This chain joins TRBV20-1 and TRBJ1-2; TRBD1 matches 7 bases. Unmatched junction bases numbered 7, after V lost 3 bases and J lost 3 bases. The CDR3 loop spans 14 amino acids. Germline CDR1 DFQATT, CDR2 SNEGSKA (reference sequence). The CDR3 spells CSARGTALHYGYTF. Here the CDR3 DNA reads TGCAGTGCTAGGGGGACAGCCTTACACTATGGCTACACCTTC.